What follows are 6 T cell receptor beta chains derived from one specimen sequenced in a study of technical replicates of blood from a few donors. Clones were sequenced by immunoSEQ multiplex PCR, and TCRdb holds only the in-frame ones, with some missing. The data show 67,000 or so clones, 95% to 96% seen once. Sequenced input: T cells isolated from PBMCs. The receptors were gathered from a human donor in good health.

The chain uses TRBV5-1 and TRBJ2-1, with TRBD1 matching over 9 bases. Germline V lookup: CDR1 SGHRS, CDR2 YFSETQ. The length of the CDR3 is 13 residues. With 4 bases clipped from V and 9 bases from J, the junction kept 5 bases outside the gene matches. CDR3 nucleotide sequence: TGCGCCAGCAGCCGAACAGGGGGCGTTGAGCAGTTCTTC. This translates into CASSRTGGVEQFF.

This rearrangement joins TRBV5-1 to TRBJ1-2, with unresolved D. CDR1 and CDR2 from the germline V gene are SGHRS and YFSETQ. This CDR3 comprises 13 residues. With 4 bases removed from V and 2 bases from J, the gap between germline ends came to 9 bases. CDR3 bases: TGCGCCAGCAGCAACACCGTCAACTATGGCTACACCTTC. As protein: CASSNTVNYGYTF.

The CDR3 is CASSQASSGVPYNEQFF. In DNA, the CDR3 is TGCGCCAGCAGCCAAGCGAGTAGCGGGGTACCCTACAATGAGCAGTTCTTC. The V gene is TRBV4-1, the J gene TRBJ2-1; 8 bases fit TRBD2. Trimming at V came to 1 base and at J to 2 bases, leaving 7 bases not matched to a gene. The germline V gene encodes CDR1 MGHRA and CDR2 YSYEKL. The CDR3 runs to 17 residues.

V gene TRBV4-1 combines with J gene TRBJ1-5; D is unresolved. Germline V gene lookup returns CDR1 MGHRA and CDR2 YSYEKL. The germline V and J ends were trimmed by 2 bases and 1 base, with 12 bases remaining between them. CDR3 length: 16 amino acids. In nucleotides, the CDR3 is TGCGCCAGCAGCCAATTAGCGCTAACAAGCAATCAGCCCCAGCATTTT. Its translation: CASSQLALTSNQPQHF.

This chain uses TRBV4-1 with TRBJ1-6, with D unclear. This CDR3 is 17 amino acids long. Germline V gene sequence: CDR1 MGHRA, CDR2 YSYEKL. Trimming took 4 bases from V and 8 from J, leaving 21 bases between them. The CDR3 DNA is TGCGCCAGCAGCCTGAGAGAAGCGGGGTCGCGTGATTCACCCCTCCACTTT. Amino acids: CASSLREAGSRDSPLHF.

J is TRBJ2-3 and V is TRBV10-1; 8 positions match TRBD1. V gave up 3 bases and J gave up 1 base; unmatched junction bases: 3. Germline CDR1 and CDR2: WNHNN and SYGVQD (reference sequence). CDR3 size: 15 residues. CDR3 protein: CASSEPGQGTDTQYF. CDR3 nucleotide sequence: TGCGCCAGCAGTGAACCGGGACAGGGCACAGATACGCAGTATTTT.